Presented here are 6 T cell receptor beta chains from one specimen sequenced in a study of blood T cell repertoires in COVID-19. Generated by immunoSEQ multiplex PCR, the TCRdb table keeps only in-frame clones and is missing some. The sample shows 50,000 to 55,000 clones, roughly 84% of them seen only once. The sequenced material came from peripheral blood. These receptors were collected from a human donor with active COVID-19. The donor label of this sample is uncertain.

The rearrangement links TRBV25-1 to TRBJ2-3; D is uncertain. From germline, CDR1 is MGHDK and CDR2 SYGVNS. The CDR3 is made up of 14 amino acids. The V end lost 3 bases, the J end lost 3 bases, and 10 bases lay between the germline ends. The CDR3 nucleotides read TGTGCCAGCAGTGAGGTCGCGTTTACAGATACGCAGTATTTT. Protein: CASSEVAFTDTQYF.

The rearrangement joins TRBV14 to TRBJ2-4; 9 bases are a match to TRBD1. The V and J ends lost 4 bases and 0 bases, in that order; junction bases with no gene match: 4. CDR1 is SGHDN and CDR2 is FVKESK in the germline V gene. This CDR3 contains 16 residues. In DNA form, the CDR3 reads TGTGCCAGCAGCCCGGACAGGGGTTTAGCCAAAAACATTCAGTACTTC. This encodes CASSPDRGLAKNIQYF.

With respect to this clone: One end of the junction fails to match germline, which may point to a read error. The V and J genes are TRBV7-3 and TRBJ2-1, with D possibly being TRBD1 (6 bases). CDR1 and CDR2 from the germline V gene are SGHTA and FQGTGA. The CDR3 covers 15 residues. The DNA for the CDR3 is TGTGCCAGCAGTTTAACGACAGGTTCGAACAATGAGCAGTTCTTC. Amino acid sequence: CASSLTTGSNNEQFF.

V usage is TRBV7-6 and J usage is TRBJ1-6; 8 bases align to TRBD1. The length of the CDR3 is 17 residues. V shed 2 bases and J 6 bases; nucleotides not matched to a gene: 9. CDR1 is SGHVS and CDR2 is FNYEAQ in the germline V gene. The CDR3 bases are TGTGCCAGCAGCTTAAGCCCCCCCGGACAGGGTAATTCACCCCTCCACTTT. Translating gives CASSLSPPGQGNSPLHF.

Concerning this clone: Other DNA sequences in this specimen translate into the identical CDR3. The rearrangement links TRBV4-3 to TRBJ1-2, with D unresolved. CDR3 size: 14 residues. Germline loops: CDR1 LGHNA, CDR2 YSLEER. V was cut by 1 base and J by 0 bases, with 6 bases left in between. For the CDR3, the DNA is TGCGCCAGCAGCCAAGGGCCTGCTAACTATGGCTACACCTTC. Its translation: CASSQGPANYGYTF.

This chain links TRBV7-3 with TRBJ1-3, with D possibly TRBD1 on 6 matching bases. CDR3 length: 17 residues. From germline, CDR1 is SGHTA and CDR2 FQGTGA. Between the trimmed V and J ends, which lost 5 bases and 0 bases, there was a span of 17 bases. Here the CDR3 DNA reads TGTGCCAGCAGCCAACAGGGAGGGCCCGGCTCTGGAAACACCATATATTTT. Translated, it gives CASSQQGGPGSGNTIYF.